This T cell receptor (beta chain) was recorded in a study of blood T cell repertoires in COVID-19. V gave up 10 bases and J gave up 5 bases, with 22 bases separating them. The germline gives CDR1 SNHLY, CDR2 FYNNEI. This CDR3 is built from 15 residues. Sequencing used immunoSEQ multiplex PCR; TCRdb keeps in-frame clones, though not all of them. The table lists 350,000 or so clones, roughly nine tenths of them singletons, with around a sixth in the top ten. The rearrangement links TRBV2 to TRBJ2-3, with D perhaps matching TRBD2 (5 bases). This sequence originates from a woman aged 30 to 39 who had recovered from COVID-19. The sequenced sample was PBMCs or T cells enriched from blood (not recorded which). Here the CDR3 reads CATRRTPASVDTQYF. CDR3 nucleotide sequence: TGTGCCACACGGCGGACTCCCGCAAGTGTAGATACGCAGTATTTT.